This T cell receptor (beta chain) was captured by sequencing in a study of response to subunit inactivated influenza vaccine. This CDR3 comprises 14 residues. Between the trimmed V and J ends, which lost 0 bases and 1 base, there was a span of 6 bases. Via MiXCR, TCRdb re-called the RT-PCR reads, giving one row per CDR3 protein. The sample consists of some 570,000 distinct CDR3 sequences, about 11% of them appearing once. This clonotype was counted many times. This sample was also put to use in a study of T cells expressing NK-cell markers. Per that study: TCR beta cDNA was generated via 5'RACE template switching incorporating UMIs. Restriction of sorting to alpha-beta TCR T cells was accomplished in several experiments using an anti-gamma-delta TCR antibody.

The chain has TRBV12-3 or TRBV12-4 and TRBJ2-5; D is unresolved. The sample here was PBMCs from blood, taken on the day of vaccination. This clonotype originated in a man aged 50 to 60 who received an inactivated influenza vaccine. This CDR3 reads CASSLALTQETQYF. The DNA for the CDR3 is TGTGCCAGCAGTTTAGCTTTGACCCAAGAGACCCAGTACTTC.